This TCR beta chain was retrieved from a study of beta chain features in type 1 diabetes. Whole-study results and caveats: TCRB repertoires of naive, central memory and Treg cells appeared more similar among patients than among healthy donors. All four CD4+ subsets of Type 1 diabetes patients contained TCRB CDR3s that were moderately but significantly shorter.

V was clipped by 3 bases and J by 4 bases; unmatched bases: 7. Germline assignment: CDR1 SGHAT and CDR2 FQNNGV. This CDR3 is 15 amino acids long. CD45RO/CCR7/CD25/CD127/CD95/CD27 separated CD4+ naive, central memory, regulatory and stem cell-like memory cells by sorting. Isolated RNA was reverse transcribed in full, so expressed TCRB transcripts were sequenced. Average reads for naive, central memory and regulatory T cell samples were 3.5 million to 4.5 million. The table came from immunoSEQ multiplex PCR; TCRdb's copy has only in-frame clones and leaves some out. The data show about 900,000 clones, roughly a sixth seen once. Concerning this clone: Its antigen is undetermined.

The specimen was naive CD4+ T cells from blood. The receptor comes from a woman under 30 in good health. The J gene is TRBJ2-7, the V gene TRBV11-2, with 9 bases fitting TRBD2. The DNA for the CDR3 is TGTGCCAGCAGCTTTCTAGCGGGAACCGGGTACGAGCAGTACTTC. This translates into CASSFLAGTGYEQYF.